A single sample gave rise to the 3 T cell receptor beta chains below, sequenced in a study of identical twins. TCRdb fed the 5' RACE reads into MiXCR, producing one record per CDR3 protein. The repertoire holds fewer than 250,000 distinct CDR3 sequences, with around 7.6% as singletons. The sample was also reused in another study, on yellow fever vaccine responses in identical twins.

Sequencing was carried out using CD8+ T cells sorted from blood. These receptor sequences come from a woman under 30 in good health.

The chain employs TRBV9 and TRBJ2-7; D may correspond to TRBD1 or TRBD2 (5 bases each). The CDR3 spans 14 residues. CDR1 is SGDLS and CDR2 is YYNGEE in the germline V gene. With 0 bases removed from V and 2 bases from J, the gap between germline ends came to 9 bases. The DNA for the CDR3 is TGTGCCAGCAGCGTAGATGGGGGAACCTACGAGCAGTACTTC. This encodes CASSVDGGTYEQYF.

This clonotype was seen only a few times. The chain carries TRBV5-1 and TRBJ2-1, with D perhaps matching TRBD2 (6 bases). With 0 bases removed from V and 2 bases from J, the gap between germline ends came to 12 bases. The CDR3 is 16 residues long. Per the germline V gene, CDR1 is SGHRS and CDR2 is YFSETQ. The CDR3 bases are TGCGCCAGCAGCTTGGGGAGGGCGAACCCCTACAATGAGCAGTTCTTC. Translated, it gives CASSLGRANPYNEQFF.

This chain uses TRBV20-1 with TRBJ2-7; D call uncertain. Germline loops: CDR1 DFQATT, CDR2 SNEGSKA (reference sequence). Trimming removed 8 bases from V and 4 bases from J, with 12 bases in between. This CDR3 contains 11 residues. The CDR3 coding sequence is TGCAGTCCGAGCCCCGGGTACGAGCAGTACGTC. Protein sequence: CSPSPGYEQYV.